The 3 T cell receptor beta chains below come from one sample, sequenced in a study of blood T cell repertoires in COVID-19. Produced via immunoSEQ multiplex PCR; TCRdb's table is partial and in-frame only. The table has some 200,000 clones, 65% to 90% seen once; the top ten hold around 10%. Sequences were obtained from PBMCs or T cells enriched from blood (not recorded which). The source is a woman in her fifties or sixties with acute COVID-19.

Here the CDR3 reads CASSVSTGGNRATYEQYF. For the CDR3, the DNA is TGTGCCAGCAGCGTCTCCACCGGGGGGAACAGGGCAACCTACGAGCAGTACTTC. V gene TRBV9 combines with J gene TRBJ2-7; possibly TRBD2 for D (7 bases). Germline CDR1 reads SGDLS; CDR2 reads YYNGEE. This CDR3 has 18 residues. The germline V and J ends were trimmed by 2 bases and 2 bases, with 23 bases remaining between them.

The CDR3 is CASSLLMGAEQYF. The CDR3 region has the DNA TGTGCCAGCAGCCTCCTTATGGGCGCCGAGCAGTACTTC. The chain has TRBV4-2 and TRBJ2-7; D gene uncertain. V was clipped by 4 bases and J by 6 bases, with 13 bases between them. The CDR3 is 13 amino acids. CDR1 LGHNA and CDR2 YNFKEQ come from the germline V gene.

V usage is TRBV5-1 and J usage is TRBJ1-3; 7 nucleotides line up with TRBD1. CDR1 and CDR2 (germline): SGHRS, YFSETQ. V lost 0 bases to trimming and J lost 0 bases; unmatched junction nucleotides: 3. CDR3 length equals 16 residues. In nucleotides, the CDR3 is TGCGCCAGCAGCTTGGCGACAGGGTACTCTGGAAACACCATATATTTT. It codes for CASSLATGYSGNTIYF.